What follows are 17 T cell receptor beta chains derived from one specimen sequenced in a study of blood T cell repertoires in COVID-19. TCRdb keeps only in-frame clones here, not all; method: immunoSEQ multiplex PCR. The sample holds about 190,000 clones, around 80% seen once. The sequenced sample was peripheral blood. These receptors were collected from a man aged 30 to 45 with active or convalescent COVID-19.

The chain uses TRBV5-1 and TRBJ1-2; 8 bases line up with TRBD1. Germline loops: CDR1 SGHRS, CDR2 YFSETQ. The ends lost 4 bases at V and 3 bases at J; junction bases unmatched: 5. The CDR3 has 14 amino acids. The CDR3: CASSLPGQDYGYTF. For the CDR3, the DNA is TGCGCCAGCAGCCTTCCGGGACAGGACTATGGCTACACCTTC.

Concerning this clone: Other DNA sequences within the sample encode an identical CDR3. The gene calls are TRBV9 and TRBJ2-3; the match to TRBD2 covers 7 bases. The CDR3 runs 16 residues. V lost 0 bases, J lost 3 bases, and 7 bases stayed unmatched. In germline, CDR1 is SGDLS, CDR2 YYNGEE. DNA for the CDR3: TGTGCCAGCAGCGTAGGGGGCGGGAGCGGGACAGATACGCAGTATTTT. Translation gives CASSVGGGSGTDTQYF.

This chain uses TRBV2 with TRBJ1-2; D might be TRBD1 (5 bases). Germline CDR1 and CDR2: SNHLY and FYNNEI. V lost 0 bases, J lost 4 bases, and 9 bases lay in between. The CDR3 extends over 14 amino acids. The CDR3 protein is CASSEAGPAYGYTF. The DNA for the CDR3 is TGTGCCAGCAGTGAAGCGGGGCCAGCCTATGGCTACACCTTC.

This chain links TRBV4-3 with TRBJ2-1, with TRBD2 identical over 9 bases. V lost 0 bases and J lost 0; bases outside the gene matches: 0. Germline-derived CDR1 and CDR2 are LGHNA and YSLEER. This CDR3 region has 16 residues. CDR3 in amino acids: CASSQDSGSSYNEQFF. The CDR3 DNA reads TGCGCCAGCAGCCAAGATAGCGGGAGCTCCTACAATGAGCAGTTCTTC.

The V call is TRBV28, the J call TRBJ2-1; D possibly corresponds to TRBD1 (5 bases). The germline V gene encodes CDR1 MDHEN and CDR2 SYDVKM. The ends were cut back, 2 bases at V and 8 bases at J, with 7 bases in the middle. This CDR3 has 12 residues. The CDR3 DNA sequence: TGTGCCAGCAGTTTACAACAGGATGAGCAGTTCTTC. Residues: CASSLQQDEQFF.

The chain combines TRBV28 with TRBJ1-1; 10 nucleotides agree with TRBD1. The CDR3 covers 12 residues. V dropped 6 bases and J dropped 11; count of bases not matched to a gene: 6. Germline V gene sequence: CDR1 MDHEN, CDR2 SYDVKM. The CDR3 DNA follows: TGTGCCAGCAGCTGGACAGGGGGTCGGGCTTTCTTT. It translates to CASSWTGGRAFF.

The V call is TRBV7-8, the J call TRBJ2-3; 15 nucleotides align to TRBD2. The V gene's germline CDR1 is SGHVS and CDR2 FQNEAQ. V shed 5 bases and J 3 bases; nucleotides not matched to a gene: 3. The CDR3 sequence is 16 residues long. This CDR3 reads CASSRTSGGVTDTQYF. CDR3 in DNA: TGTGCCAGCAGCCGGACTAGCGGGGGGGTGACAGATACGCAGTATTTT.

This chain links TRBV7-2 with TRBJ1-1, with D possibly being TRBD1 (5 bases). Looked up from germline, CDR1 is SGHTA and CDR2 is FQGNSA. CDR3 size: 15 residues. V dropped 5 bases and J dropped 6 bases, with 19 bases sitting between them. DNA of the CDR3: TGTGCCAGCAGCCCCCTCGAGGGGTGGGGGGCTGAAGCTTTCTTT. It translates to CASSPLEGWGAEAFF.

V and J are TRBV5-4 and TRBJ2-7; D gene unclear. Looked up from germline, CDR1 is SGHNT and CDR2 is YYREEE (reference sequence). Trimming removed 1 base from V and 3 bases from J, with 8 bases in between. This CDR3 is 13 amino acids long. The CDR3 reads CASSLHNGYEQYF. CDR3 sequence (DNA): TGTGCCAGCAGCTTGCATAACGGCTACGAGCAGTACTTC.

The genes are TRBV4-1 and TRBJ2-7, with TRBD2 identical over 7 bases. This CDR3 comprises 13 residues. V was clipped by 2 bases and J by 3 bases; unmatched bases: 1. Germline-derived CDR1 and CDR2 are MGHRA and YSYEKL. CDR3 DNA: TGCGCCAGCAGCCAAACGGGGGGCTACGAGCAGTACTTC. As protein: CASSQTGGYEQYF.

The gene calls are TRBV3-1 (or the pseudogene TRBV3-2) and TRBJ1-5; 8 bases fit TRBD1. Trimming at V came to 1 base and at J to 2 bases, leaving 10 bases not matched to a gene. Germline CDR1 LGHDT, CDR2 YNNKEL (reference sequence). The CDR3 extends over 18 amino acids. The CDR3 protein is CASSQGQGAIMGNQPQHF. The CDR3 DNA sequence: TGTGCCAGCAGCCAAGGGCAGGGGGCTATCATGGGCAATCAGCCCCAGCATTTT.

The V call is TRBV10-3, the J call TRBJ2-5, with a tentative D call TRBD2 (6 bases). Germline V lookup: CDR1 ENHRY, CDR2 SYGVKD. Deletions cut 4 bases from V and 5 bases from J, with 11 bases between. This CDR3 spans 13 amino acids. The CDR3 DNA follows: TGTGCCATCAGTGCCGGGGGAACGGAGACCCAGTACTTC. This gives the protein CAISAGGTETQYF.

The CDR3 nucleotides read TGTGCCACCAGTGACCCGCCCAGAGGAGGTGAAGAGACCCAGTACTTC. Translating gives CATSDPPRGGEETQYF. The rearrangement joins TRBV24-1 to TRBJ2-5; maybe TRBD2 (5 bases). Trimming shortened V by 4 bases and J by 3 bases, and 17 bases separated the two germline ends. Germline V lookup: CDR1 KGHDR, CDR2 SFDVKD. The CDR3 consists of 16 residues.

This clone was observed a handful of times. The chain employs TRBV18 and TRBJ1-3, with D tentatively TRBD1 (5 bases). This CDR3 has 14 residues. V was cut by 4 bases and J by 3 bases, with 10 bases left in between. Per the germline V gene, CDR1 is KGHSH and CDR2 is LQKENI. In nucleotides, the CDR3 is TGTGCCAGCTCACAAGGGGCTGATGGAAACACCATATATTTT. Amino acid sequence: CASSQGADGNTIYF. Variable domain in full (rest from reference TRBV18 and TRBJ1-3): NAGVMQNPRHLVRRRGQEARLRCSPMKGHSHVYWYRQLPEEGLKFMVYLQKENIIDESGMPKERFSAEFPKEGPSILRIQQVVRGDSAAYFCASSQGADGNTIYFGEGSWLTVV.

This clone appeared once. The chain uses TRBV28 and TRBJ1-2, with 7 bases fitting TRBD1. CDR1 and CDR2 (germline): MDHEN, SYDVKM. This CDR3 has 13 residues. V lost 9 bases to trimming and J lost 8 bases; unmatched junction nucleotides: 12. Here the CDR3 reads CASRTGTEEGYTF. CDR3 DNA sequence: TGTGCCAGTCGGACCGGGACAGAAGAGGGCTACACCTTC.

J is TRBJ1-3 and V is TRBV19; no reliable D call. The CDR3 spans 11 residues. Germline V gives CDR1 LNHDA, CDR2 SQIVND (reference sequence). The V end lost 4 bases, the J end lost 4 bases, and 2 bases lay between the germline ends. The CDR3 sequence is CASSTGNTIYF. The CDR3 bases are TGTGCCAGTAGTACAGGAAACACCATATATTTT. The whole variable domain, filled in from reference TRBV19 and TRBJ1-3, reads DGGITQSPKYLFRKEGQNVTLSCEQNLNHDAMYWYRQDPGQGLRLIYYSQIVNDFQKGDIAEGYSVSREKKESFPLTVTSAQKNPTAFYLCASSTGNTIYFGEGSWLTVV.

This chain links TRBV19 with TRBJ2-1, with 11 bases identical to TRBD1. V was pared by 5 bases and J by 6 bases, with 3 bases of the junction left unmatched. CDR3 size: 14 residues. CDR1 is LNHDA, CDR2 SQIVND, per germline (reference sequence). DNA of the CDR3: TGTGCCAGTAGTCCCGGGACAGGGGGCAATGAGCAGTTCTTC. Protein product: CASSPGTGGNEQFF.